These T cell receptor beta chains were read from a single sample in a study of blood T cells in healthy people across ages. TCRdb passed the 5' RACE reads through MiXCR, listing each CDR3 protein once. The sample consists of about 1.1 million distinct CDR3 sequences, roughly two fifths of them appearing once. Material: blood. The receptors were sampled from a man aged 18 to 30 in good health. Each CDR3 is given with its conserved first and last residue. Fields, in order: J gene, V gene, D gene, clone size, CDR3 DNA, CDR3 protein. A D gene is named only where the DNA matches it firmly. A clone size is listed for some rows: how often the clone was seen (once, few, many), or a class if it is expanded.

TRBJ2-5,TRBV4-1,.,many,TGCGCCAGCAGCCAAGATATCCAATCGACCCAGTACTTC,CASSQDIQSTQYF
TRBJ1-2,TRBV5-1,.,many,TGCGCCAGCAGCTTGGGACAGGAGAATGGCTACACCTTC,CASSLGQENGYTF
TRBJ1-4,TRBV7-9,.,.,TGTGCCAGCAGCTTAAAGGACATTTTAGAAGGAAAACTGTTTTTT,CASSLKDILEGKLFF
TRBJ2-3,TRBV20-1,.,.,TGCAGTGCTGTAAACCGTGATACGCAGTATTTT,CSAVNRDTQYF
TRBJ1-2,TRBV29-1,.,few,TGCAGCGTTGAAGAAGGGCCCGGCTACACCTTC,CSVEEGPGYTF
TRBJ2-5,TRBV6-5,.,.,TGTGCCAGCACCCAAGGGGGTTCCCCCTACAATGAGCAGTACTTC,CASTQGGSPYNEQYF
TRBJ1-1,TRBV7-2,.,.,TGTGCCAGCACCTTCACGGGCACTGAAGCTTTCTTT,CASTFTGTEAFF
TRBJ2-3,TRBV7-3,.,.,TGTGCCAGCAGCGAAACGATTCAGGGTCCGGGAGATACGCAGTATTTT,CASSETIQGPGDTQYF
TRBJ1-4,TRBV29-1,TRBD1,few,TGCAGCGTTGGGGAGTCAGGGACAGGAGCAACTAATGAAAAACTGTTTTTT,CSVGESGTGATNEKLFF
TRBJ2-1,TRBV14,.,.,TGTGCCAGCAGCCGAGTAAAGGGGCCCTCCTACAATGAGCAGTTCTTC,CASSRVKGPSYNEQFF
TRBJ2-1,TRBV3-1,.,.,TGTGCCAGCAGCCAAGAATCCAGTCCGTGTCGGGGTTTCAATGAGCAGTTCTTC,CASSQESSPCRGFNEQFF
TRBJ1-5,TRBV7-2,.,few,TGTGCCAGCAGCCCTCAGGGTTTGTGGGATCAGCCCCAGCATTTT,CASSPQGLWDQPQHF
TRBJ1-6,TRBV28,.,few,TGTGCCAGCAGCACTCGGACACAAGCAAATTCACCCCTCCACTTT,CASSTRTQANSPLHF
TRBJ2-7,TRBV12-3/TRBV12-4,TRBD2,.,TGTGCCAGCAGTCTAGGACTAGCGGGGGTAACCTACAATGAGCAGTACTTC,CASSLGLAGVTYNEQYF
TRBJ2-7,TRBV27,.,few,TGTGCCAGCAGTTTAGGAGGAAACTCCTACAATGAGCAGTACTTC,CASSLGGNSYNEQYF
TRBJ2-4,TRBV27,.,.,TGTGCCAGCTCGGGCCCTTCCCCCCGGGGGCCCAAAAACATTCAGTACTTC,CASSGPSPRGPKNIQYF